This T cell receptor beta chain is drawn from a study of shared T cell receptors in the human thymus. The CDR3 runs to 17 residues. Trimming removed 2 bases from V and 3 bases from J, with 21 bases in between. The V gene's germline CDR1 is SGHDT and CDR2 YYEEEE. Clones were read by immunoSEQ multiplex PCR, and TCRdb kept only the in-frame ones, dropping some. Of some 660,000 clones in the sample, approximately 89% are singletons; the top ten hold about 0.0094%. These data are also associated with another study on human thymus T cells.

The chain links TRBV5-6 to TRBJ2-7; D remains unclear. The sequenced sample was thymocytes. The origin of this receptor is a boy in the first two years of life with a congenital heart defect. The CDR3 here is CASSFTLQLGSYYEQYF. In nucleotides, the CDR3 is TGTGCCAGCAGCTTTACCCTCCAGCTCGGGTCCTACTACGAGCAGTACTTC. The variable domain in full, with the rest retrieved from reference TRBV5-6 and TRBJ2-7, is DAGVTQSPTHLIKTRGQQVTLRCSPKSGHDTVSWYQQALGQGPQFIFQYYEEEERQRGNFPDRFSGHQFPNYSSELNVNALLLGDSALYLCASSFTLQLGSYYEQYFGPGTRLTVT.